This TCR beta chain originates from a study of T cells in Graves' hyperthyroidism and ophthalmopathy. Whole-study context: Peripheral blood was collected at initial diagnosis, before any treatment.

This clonotype was picked up many times. Exclusion of a patient resulted from uncontrolled infection, other autoimmune disease, pregnancy or lactation. Extraction of PBMCs used 10 ml of fresh peripheral blood. What was amplified from RNA transcripts were TCR beta CDR3 regions. First-round RT-PCR of the TCR CDR3 relied on the HTBI primer set. In TCRdb, the multiplex PCR reads were re-called with MiXCR into one record per CDR3 protein. This sample has about 770,000 distinct CDR3 sequences; around 20% occur once, and the top ten carry about a sixth. CDR1 is SGHTA and CDR2 is FQGNSA in the germline V gene. The CDR3 consists of 16 residues. Deletions cut 5 bases from V and 3 bases from J, with 16 bases between.

The rearrangement links TRBV7-2 to TRBJ1-4; no firm D call. The sample was blood. The TCR sequence derives from a woman aged 50 to 60 with Graves' hyperthyroidism that later progressed to Graves' ophthalmopathy. The CDR3 here is CASSSTKAGANEKLFF. CDR3 nucleotide sequence: TGTGCCAGCAGCAGTACCAAAGCCGGGGCTAATGAAAAACTGTTTTTT.